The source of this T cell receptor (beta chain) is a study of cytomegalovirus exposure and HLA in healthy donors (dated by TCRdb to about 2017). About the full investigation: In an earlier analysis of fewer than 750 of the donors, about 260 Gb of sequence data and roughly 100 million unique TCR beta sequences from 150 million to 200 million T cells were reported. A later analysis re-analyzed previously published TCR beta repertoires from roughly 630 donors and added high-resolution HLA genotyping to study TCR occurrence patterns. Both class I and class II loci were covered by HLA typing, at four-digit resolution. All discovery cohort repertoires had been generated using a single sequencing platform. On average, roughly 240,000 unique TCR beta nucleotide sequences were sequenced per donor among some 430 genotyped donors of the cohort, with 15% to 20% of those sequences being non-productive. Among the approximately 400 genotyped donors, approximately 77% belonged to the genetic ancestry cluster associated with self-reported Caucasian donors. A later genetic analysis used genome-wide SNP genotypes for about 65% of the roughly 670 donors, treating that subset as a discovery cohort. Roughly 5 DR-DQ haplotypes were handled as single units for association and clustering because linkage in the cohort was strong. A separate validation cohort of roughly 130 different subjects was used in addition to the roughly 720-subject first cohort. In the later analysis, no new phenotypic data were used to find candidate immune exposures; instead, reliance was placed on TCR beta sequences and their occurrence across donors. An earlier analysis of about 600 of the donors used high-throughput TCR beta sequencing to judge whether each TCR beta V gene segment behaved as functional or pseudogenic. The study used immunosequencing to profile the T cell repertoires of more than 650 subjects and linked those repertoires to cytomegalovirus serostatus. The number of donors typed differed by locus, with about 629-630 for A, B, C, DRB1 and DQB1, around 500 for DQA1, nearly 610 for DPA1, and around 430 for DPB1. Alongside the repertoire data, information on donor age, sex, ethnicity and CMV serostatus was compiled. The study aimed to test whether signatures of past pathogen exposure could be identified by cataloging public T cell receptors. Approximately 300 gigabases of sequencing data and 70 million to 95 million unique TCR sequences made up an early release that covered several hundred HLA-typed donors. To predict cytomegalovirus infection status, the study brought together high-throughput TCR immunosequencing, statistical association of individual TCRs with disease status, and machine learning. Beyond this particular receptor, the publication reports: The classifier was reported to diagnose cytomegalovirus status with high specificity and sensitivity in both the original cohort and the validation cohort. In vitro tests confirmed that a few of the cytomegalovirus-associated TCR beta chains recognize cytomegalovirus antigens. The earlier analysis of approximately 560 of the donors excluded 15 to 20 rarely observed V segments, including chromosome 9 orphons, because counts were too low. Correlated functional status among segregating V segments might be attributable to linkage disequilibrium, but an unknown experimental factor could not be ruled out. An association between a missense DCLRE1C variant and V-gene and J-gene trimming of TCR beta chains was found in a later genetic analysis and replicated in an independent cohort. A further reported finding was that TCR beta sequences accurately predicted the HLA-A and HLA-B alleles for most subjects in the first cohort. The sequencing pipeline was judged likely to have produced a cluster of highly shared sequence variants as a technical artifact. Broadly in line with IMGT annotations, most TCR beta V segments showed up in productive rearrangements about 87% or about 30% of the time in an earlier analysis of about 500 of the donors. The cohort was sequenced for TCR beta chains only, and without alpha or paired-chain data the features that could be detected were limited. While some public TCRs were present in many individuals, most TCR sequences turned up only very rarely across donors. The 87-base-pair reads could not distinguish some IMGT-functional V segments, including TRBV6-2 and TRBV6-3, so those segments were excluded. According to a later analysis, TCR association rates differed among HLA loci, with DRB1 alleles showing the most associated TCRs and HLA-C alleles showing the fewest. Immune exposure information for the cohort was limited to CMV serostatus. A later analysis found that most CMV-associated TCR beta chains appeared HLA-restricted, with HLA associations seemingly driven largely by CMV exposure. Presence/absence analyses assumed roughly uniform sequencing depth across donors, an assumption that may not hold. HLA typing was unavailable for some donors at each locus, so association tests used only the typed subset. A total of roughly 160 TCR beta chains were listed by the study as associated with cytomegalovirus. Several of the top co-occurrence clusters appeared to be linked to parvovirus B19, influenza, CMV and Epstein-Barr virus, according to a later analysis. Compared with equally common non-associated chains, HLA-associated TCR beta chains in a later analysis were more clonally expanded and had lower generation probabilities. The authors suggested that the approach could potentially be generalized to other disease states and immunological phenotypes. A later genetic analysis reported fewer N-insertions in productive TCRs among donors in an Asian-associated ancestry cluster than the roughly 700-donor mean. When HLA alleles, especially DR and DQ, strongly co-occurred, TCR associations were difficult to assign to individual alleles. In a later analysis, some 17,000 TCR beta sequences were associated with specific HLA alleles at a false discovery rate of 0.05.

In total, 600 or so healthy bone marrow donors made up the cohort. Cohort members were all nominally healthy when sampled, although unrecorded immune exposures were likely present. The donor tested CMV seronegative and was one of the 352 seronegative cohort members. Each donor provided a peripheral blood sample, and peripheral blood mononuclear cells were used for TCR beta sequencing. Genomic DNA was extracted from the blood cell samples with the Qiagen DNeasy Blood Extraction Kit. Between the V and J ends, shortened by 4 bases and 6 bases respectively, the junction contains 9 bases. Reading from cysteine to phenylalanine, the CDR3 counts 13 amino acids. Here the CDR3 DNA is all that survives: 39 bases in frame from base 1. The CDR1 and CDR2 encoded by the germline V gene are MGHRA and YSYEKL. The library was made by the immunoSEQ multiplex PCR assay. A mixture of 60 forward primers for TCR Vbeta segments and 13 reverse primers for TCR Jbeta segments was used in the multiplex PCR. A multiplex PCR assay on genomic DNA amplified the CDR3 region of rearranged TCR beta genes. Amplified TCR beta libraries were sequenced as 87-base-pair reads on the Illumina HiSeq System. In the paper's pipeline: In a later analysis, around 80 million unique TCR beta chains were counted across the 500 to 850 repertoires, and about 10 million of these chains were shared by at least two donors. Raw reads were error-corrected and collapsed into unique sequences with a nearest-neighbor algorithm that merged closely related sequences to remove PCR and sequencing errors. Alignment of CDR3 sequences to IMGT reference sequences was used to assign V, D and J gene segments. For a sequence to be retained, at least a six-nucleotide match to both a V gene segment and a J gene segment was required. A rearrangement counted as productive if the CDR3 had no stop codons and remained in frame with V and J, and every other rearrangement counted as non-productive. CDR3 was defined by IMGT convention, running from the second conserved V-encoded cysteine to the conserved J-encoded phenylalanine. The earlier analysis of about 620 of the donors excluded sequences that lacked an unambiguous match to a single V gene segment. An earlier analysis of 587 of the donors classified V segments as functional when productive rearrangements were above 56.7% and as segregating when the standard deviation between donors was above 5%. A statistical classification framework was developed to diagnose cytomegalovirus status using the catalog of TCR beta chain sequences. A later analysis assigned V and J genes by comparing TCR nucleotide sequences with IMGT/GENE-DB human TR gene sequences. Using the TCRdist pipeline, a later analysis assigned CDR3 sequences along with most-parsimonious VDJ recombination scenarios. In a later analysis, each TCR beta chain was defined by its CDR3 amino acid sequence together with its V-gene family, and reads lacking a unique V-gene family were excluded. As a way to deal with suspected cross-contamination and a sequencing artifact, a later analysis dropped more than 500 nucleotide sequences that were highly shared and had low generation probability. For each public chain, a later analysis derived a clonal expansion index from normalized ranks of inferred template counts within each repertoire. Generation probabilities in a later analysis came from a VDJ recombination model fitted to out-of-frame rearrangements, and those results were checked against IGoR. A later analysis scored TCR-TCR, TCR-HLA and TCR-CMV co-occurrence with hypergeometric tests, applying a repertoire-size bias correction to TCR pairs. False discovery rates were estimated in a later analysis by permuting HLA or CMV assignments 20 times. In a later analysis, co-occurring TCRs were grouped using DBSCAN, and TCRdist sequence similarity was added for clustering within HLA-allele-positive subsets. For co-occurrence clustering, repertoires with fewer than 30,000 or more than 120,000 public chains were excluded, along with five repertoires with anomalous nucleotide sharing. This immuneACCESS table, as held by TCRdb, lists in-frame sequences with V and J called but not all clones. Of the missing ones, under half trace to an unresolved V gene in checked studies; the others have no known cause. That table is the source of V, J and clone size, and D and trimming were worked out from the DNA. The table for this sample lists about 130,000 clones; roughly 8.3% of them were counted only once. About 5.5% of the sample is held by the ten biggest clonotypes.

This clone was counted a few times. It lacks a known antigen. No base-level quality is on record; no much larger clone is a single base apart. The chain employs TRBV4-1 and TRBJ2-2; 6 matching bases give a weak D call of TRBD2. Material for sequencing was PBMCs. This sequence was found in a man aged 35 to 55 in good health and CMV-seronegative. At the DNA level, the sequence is TGCGCCAGCAGCCGGGCGGGGCCCGGGGAGCTGTTTTTT. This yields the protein CASSRAGPGELFF.